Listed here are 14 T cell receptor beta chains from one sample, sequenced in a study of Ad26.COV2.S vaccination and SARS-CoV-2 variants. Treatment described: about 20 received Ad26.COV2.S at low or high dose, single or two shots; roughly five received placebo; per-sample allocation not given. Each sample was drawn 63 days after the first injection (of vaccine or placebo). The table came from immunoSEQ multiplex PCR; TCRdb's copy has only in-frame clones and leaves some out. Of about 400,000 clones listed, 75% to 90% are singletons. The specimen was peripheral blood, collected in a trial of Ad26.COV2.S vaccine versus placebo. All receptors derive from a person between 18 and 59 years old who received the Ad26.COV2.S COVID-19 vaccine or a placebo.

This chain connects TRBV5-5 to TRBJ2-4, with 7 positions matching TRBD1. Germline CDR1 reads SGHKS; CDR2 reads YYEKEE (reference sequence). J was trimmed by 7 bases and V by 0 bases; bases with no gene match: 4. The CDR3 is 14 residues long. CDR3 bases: TGTGCCAGCAGCTTGGGAGGGGGCATCAACATTCAGTACTTC. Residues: CASSLGGGINIQYF.

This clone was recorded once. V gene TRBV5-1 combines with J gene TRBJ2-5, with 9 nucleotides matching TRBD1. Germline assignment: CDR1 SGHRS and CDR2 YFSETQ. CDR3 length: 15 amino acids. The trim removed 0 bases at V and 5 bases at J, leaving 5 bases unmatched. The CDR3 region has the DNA TGCGCCAGCAGCTTGGACGGGACAGGGATCGAGACCCAGTACTTC. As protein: CASSLDGTGIETQYF.

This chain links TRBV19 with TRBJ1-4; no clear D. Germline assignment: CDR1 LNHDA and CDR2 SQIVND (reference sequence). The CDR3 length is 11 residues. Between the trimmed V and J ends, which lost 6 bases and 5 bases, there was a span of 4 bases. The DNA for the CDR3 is TGTGCCAGTAGGGGAAATGAAAAACTGTTTTTT. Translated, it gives CASRGNEKLFF.

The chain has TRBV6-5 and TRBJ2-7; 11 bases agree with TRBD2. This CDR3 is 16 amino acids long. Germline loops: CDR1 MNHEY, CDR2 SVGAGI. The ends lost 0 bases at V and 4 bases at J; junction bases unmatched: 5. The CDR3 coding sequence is TGTGCCAGCAGTTACTCGCAGGCTAGCGGGAGGTACGAGCAGTACTTC. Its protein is CASSYSQASGRYEQYF.

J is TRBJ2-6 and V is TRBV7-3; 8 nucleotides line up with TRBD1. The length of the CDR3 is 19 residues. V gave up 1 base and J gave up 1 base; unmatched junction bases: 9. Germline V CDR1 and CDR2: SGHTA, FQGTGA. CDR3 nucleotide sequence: TGTGCCAGCAGCTTAATTGGTTTCAGGGGGCGGTCTGGGGCCAACGTCCTGACTTTC. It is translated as CASSLIGFRGRSGANVLTF. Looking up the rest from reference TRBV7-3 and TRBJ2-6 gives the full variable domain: GAGVSQTPSNKVTEKGKYVELRCDPISGHTALYWYRQSLGQGPEFLIYFQGTGAADDSGLPNDRFFAVRPEGSVSTLKIQRTERGDSAVYLCASSLIGFRGRSGANVLTFGAGSRLTVL.

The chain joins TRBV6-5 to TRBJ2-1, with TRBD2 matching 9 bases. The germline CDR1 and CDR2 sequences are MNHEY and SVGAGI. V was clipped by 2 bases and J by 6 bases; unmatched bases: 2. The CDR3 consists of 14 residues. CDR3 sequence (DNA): TGTGCCAGCAGTTACGGAGCGGGAGGCAATGAGCAGTTCTTC. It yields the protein CASSYGAGGNEQFF.

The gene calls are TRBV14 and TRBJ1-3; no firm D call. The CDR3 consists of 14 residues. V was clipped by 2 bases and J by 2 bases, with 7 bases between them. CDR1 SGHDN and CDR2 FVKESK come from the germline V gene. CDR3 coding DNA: TGTGCCAGCAGCCAAATAGAAACTGGAAACACCATATATTTT. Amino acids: CASSQIETGNTIYF.

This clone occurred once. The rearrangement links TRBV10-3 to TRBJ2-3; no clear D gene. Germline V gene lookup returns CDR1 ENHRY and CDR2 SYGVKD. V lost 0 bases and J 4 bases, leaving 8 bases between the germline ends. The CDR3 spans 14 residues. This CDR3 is CAISESPRSDTQYF. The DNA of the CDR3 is TGTGCCATCAGTGAGTCTCCCAGATCAGATACGCAGTATTTT.

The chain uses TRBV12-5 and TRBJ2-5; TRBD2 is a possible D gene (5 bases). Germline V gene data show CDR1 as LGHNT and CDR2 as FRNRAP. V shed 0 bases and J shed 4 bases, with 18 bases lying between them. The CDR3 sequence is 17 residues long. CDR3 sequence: CASGLVRVARLGETQYF. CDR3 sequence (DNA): TGTGCTAGTGGTTTGGTACGGGTAGCGAGACTGGGAGAGACCCAGTACTTC.

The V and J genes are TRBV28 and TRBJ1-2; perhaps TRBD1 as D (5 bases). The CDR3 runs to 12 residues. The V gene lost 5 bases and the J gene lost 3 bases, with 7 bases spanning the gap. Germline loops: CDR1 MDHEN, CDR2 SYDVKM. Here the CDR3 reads CASSGGYYGYTF. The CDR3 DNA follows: TGTGCCAGCAGTGGGGGGTACTATGGCTACACCTTC.

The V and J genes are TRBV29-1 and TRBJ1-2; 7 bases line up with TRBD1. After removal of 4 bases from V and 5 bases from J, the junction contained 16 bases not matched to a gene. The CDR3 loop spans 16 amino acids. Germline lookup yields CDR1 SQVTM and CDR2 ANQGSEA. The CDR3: CSVGPTGIPPVYGYTF. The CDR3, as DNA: TGCAGCGTTGGGCCGACAGGGATCCCCCCTGTTTATGGCTACACCTTC. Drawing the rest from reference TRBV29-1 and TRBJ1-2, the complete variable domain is SAVISQKPSRDICQRGTSLTIQCQVDSQVTMMFWYRQQPGQSLTLIATANQGSEATYESGFVIDKFPISRPNLTFSTLTVSNMSPEDSSIYLCSVGPTGIPPVYGYTFGSGTRLTVV.

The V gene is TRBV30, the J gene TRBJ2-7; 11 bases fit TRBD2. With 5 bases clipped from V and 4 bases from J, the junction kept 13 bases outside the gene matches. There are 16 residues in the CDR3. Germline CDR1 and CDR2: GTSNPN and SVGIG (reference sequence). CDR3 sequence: CAWGPLAGGNRYEQYF. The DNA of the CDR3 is TGTGCCTGGGGTCCTCTAGCGGGAGGAAATCGGTACGAGCAGTACTTC.

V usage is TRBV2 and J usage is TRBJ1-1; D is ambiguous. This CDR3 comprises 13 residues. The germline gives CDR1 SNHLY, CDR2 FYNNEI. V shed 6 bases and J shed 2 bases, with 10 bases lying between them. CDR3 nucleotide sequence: TGTGCCAGCAGGGCCCGGCTAAACACTGAAGCTTTCTTT. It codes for CASRARLNTEAFF.

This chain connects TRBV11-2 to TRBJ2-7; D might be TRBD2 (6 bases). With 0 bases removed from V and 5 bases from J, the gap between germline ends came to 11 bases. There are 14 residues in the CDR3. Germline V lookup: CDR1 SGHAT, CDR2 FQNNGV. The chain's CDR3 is CASSLDGGIDEQYF. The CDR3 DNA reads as TGTGCCAGCAGCTTAGATGGCGGGATTGACGAGCAGTACTTC.